The entry that follows covers one T cell receptor (beta chain) sequence. This clonotype was seen only once. Its antigen is not yet known. Per-base quality was not reported, and no clone a single base away is much larger than it. A solitary read yields weak support. A patient counted as having stable Graves' hyperthyroidism if no progression to ophthalmopathy occurred over 18 months of follow-up. Hyperthyroidism patients were aged 18 to 65 years and newly diagnosed, with disease duration of less than 2 months. Any patient with an uncontrolled infection, another autoimmune disease, pregnancy or lactation was excluded. Diagnoses relied on clinical symptoms, serum thyroxine and TRAb, thyroid ultrasound and orbital computed tomography. PBMCs were separated from 10 ml of fresh peripheral blood using Ficoll-Paque density gradient centrifugation. Total RNA was extracted with Trizol reagent, and quality was checked on an Agilent 2100 Bioanalyzer.

For CDR1 and CDR2, the germline V gene lists LGHNA and YSLEER. The V and J ends are trimmed by 4 bases and 2 bases, leaving 15 bases between them. Measured from the cysteine to the phenylalanine, the CDR3 is 17 residues long. Only the CDR3 portion is preserved as DNA: 51 bases, with reading frame beginning at the first base. This record belongs to a study of T cells in Graves' hyperthyroidism and ophthalmopathy (dated by TCRdb to about 2019). Notes on the research overall: Peripheral blood was sampled at the time of initial diagnosis, prior to any treatment. Whether ophthalmopathy could be predicted prospectively was tested in an independent validation cohort made up of some 20 hyperthyroidism patients plus 17 patients who later progressed to ophthalmopathy. Following sampling, methimazole starting at 30 mg daily was given to hyperthyroidism patients, and high-dose intravenous methylprednisolone was given to ophthalmopathy patients. The study also compared thyroid tissue and blood T-cell repertoires from 5 to 7 Graves' hyperthyroidism patients. To identify TCR V-J signatures that set the groups apart, the researchers used a discovery cohort of roughly 100 patients, made up of 43 with Graves' ophthalmopathy and about 55 with stable Graves' hyperthyroidism. The approximately 98 discovery patients were randomly divided into training and test sets at a 7:3 ratio. According to the paper, TCR Vbeta CDR3 sequencing was carried out on about 140 peripheral blood samples, which came from fewer than 50 ophthalmopathy, around 75 hyperthyroidism and roughly 17 progressor patients.

The investigation overall reported the following: No statistical method was used to fix the sample size in advance, and group allocation was not hidden from the investigators. A 13 V-J signature model separated ophthalmopathy from stable hyperthyroidism, with roughly 88% sensitivity and about 81% specificity in cross-validation and 80%/75% in testing. In validation, the model predicted progression to ophthalmopathy with 55% to 71% sensitivity and about 73% specificity, a median of approximately 6.7 months before onset. Most expanded thyroid clonotypes (frequency above 0.001) were also found in blood, which suggests that blood repertoires may mirror thyroid immune responses.

TCR beta CDR3 regions were amplified from RNA transcripts. For the first round of RT-PCR on the TCR CDR3, the HTBI primer set was used together with the Qiagen OneStep RT-PCR kit. Libraries were constructed in a second round of multiplex PCR, after which size selection and purification were performed. Libraries were sequenced paired-end with 100 bp reads on an Illumina HiSeq2000. The paper's processing steps were these. SOAPnuke was used to process the raw data, with reads discarded if the reads contained adapters or uncalled bases, had a mean Phred below 15, or lacked an exact constant-primer or identifier match. COPE v1.2.5 was used to merge high-quality paired reads, and clonotypes were defined as unique nucleotide sequences. MiTCR v1.1 was used to align the clonotypes against IMGT TRBV, TRBD and TRBJ reference segments. Only V-J combinations with frequency above 0.0001, covering about 99% of repertoires, were analysed. A TCS score was defined as the ratio of F50 (clonal expansion) to E x V (chaos), with BLOSUM62-based TCRdist applied between CDR3 peptides within each V-J. Welch's t-statistics and random forest reduced 514 V-J features to 13, which were used in a naive Bayes classifier (R e1071). The raw public reads went through TCRdb reprocessing: fastp at Q25, MiXCR clone calling, in-frame beta chains kept. Every CDR3 protein is listed once, alongside the most common genes and DNA of its rows. The V and J calls reflect TCRdb's pipeline rather than the authors' work. This sample holds 550,000 to 800,000 distinct CDR3 sequences; roughly 17% were observed only once. Roughly 15% of the sample is taken by the ten largest.

The V and J genes are TRBV4-3 and TRBJ2-6; the D gene is possibly TRBD1, with 5 bases matching. The sequence derives from a man in his forties or fifties with Graves' hyperthyroidism. Sequencing was performed on blood. This receptor carries the CDR3 CASSPSDWGTGANVLTF. The nucleotides are TGCGCCAGCAGCCCTTCCGATTGGGGCACTGGGGCCAACGTCCTGACTTTC.